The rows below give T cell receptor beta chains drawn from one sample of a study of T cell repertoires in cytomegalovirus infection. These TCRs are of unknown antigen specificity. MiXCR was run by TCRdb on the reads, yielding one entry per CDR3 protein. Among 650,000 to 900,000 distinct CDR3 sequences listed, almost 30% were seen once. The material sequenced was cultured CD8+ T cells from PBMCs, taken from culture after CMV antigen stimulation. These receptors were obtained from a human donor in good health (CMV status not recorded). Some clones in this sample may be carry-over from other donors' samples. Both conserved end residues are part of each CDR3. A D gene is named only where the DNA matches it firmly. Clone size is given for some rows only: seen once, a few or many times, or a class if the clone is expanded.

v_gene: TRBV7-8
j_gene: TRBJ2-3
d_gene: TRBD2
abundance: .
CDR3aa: CASSLRTSGPLTDTQYF
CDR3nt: TGTGCCAGCAGCTTAAGGACTAGCGGCCCCCTCACAGATACGCAGTATTTT

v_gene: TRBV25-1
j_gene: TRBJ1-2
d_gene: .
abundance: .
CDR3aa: CASSSTGGAGYGYTF
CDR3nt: TGTGCCAGCAGTTCCACGGGGGGCGCGGGCTATGGCTACACCTTC

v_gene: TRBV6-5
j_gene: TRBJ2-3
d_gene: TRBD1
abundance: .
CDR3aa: CASSQRDSSTDTQYF
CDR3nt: TGTGCCAGCAGCCAAAGGGACAGTAGCACAGATACGCAGTATTTT

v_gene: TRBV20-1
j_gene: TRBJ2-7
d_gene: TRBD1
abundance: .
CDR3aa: CSARERTGREQYF
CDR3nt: TGCAGTGCTAGAGAGCGGACAGGGCGCGAGCAGTACTTC

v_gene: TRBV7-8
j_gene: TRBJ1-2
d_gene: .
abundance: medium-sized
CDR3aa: CASSLLLTSYGYTF
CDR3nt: TGTGCCAGCAGCTTACTCCTTACTTCCTATGGCTACACCTTC

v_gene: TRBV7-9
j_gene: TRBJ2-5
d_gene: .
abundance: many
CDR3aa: CASTLSTGQETQYF
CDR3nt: TGTGCCAGCACCCTTAGTACAGGACAAGAGACCCAGTACTTC

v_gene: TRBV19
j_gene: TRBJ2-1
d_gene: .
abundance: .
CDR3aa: CASRTGSLEFF
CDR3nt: TGTGCCAGTAGAACAGGGAGTCTGGAGTTCTTC

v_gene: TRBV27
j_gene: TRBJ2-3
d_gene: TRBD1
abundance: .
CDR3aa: CASSFPGTGGTDTQYF
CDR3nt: TGTGCCAGCAGTTTCCCCGGGACAGGGGGGACAGATACGCAGTATTTT

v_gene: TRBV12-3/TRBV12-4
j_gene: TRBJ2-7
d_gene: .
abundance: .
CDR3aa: CASSGAINEQYF
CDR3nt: TGTGCCAGCAGTGGGGCAATAAACGAGCAGTACTTC

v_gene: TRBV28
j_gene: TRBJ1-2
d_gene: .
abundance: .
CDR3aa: CASYRTPSHLYGYTF
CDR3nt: TGTGCCAGCTATAGAACACCCAGCCACCTCTATGGCTACACCTTC

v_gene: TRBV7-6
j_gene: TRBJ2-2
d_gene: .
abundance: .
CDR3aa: CASSLASEGPGELFF
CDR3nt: TGTGCCAGCAGCTTAGCGTCGGAGGGTCCCGGGGAGCTGTTTTTT

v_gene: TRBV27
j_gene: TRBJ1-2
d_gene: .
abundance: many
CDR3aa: CAKRTASNYGYTF
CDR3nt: TGTGCCAAACGGACAGCCTCTAACTATGGCTACACCTTC

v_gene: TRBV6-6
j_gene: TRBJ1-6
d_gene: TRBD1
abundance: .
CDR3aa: CASSSTGANSPLHF
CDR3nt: TGTGCCAGCAGTTCGACAGGGGCCAATTCACCCCTCCACTTT

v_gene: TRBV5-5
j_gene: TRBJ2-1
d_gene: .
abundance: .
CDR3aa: CASSLDRYYNEQFF
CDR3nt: TGTGCCAGCAGCTTGGACAGATACTACAATGAGCAGTTCTTC

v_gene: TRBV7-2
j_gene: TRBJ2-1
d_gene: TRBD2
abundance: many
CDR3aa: CASRSLAGVYNEQFF
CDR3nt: TGTGCCAGCAGGTCACTAGCGGGGGTGTACAATGAGCAGTTCTTC

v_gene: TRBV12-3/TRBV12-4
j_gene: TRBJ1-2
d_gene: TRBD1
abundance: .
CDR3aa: CAIQTGGGYTF
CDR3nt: TGTGCCATACAGACAGGGGGTGGCTACACCTTC

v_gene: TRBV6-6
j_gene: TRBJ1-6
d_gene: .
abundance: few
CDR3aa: CASRESSYNSPLHF
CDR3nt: TGTGCCAGCAGGGAGAGCTCCTATAATTCACCCCTCCACTTT

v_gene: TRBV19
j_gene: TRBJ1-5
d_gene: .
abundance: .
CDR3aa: CASSSRQSGNQPQHF
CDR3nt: TGTGCCAGTAGTTCCCGACAGAGTGGCAATCAGCCCCAGCATTTT

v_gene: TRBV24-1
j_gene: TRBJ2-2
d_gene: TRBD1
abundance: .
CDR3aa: CATSGPRDRYDTGELFF
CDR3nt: TGTGCCACCAGTGGCCCCCGGGACAGGTATGACACCGGGGAGCTGTTTTTT

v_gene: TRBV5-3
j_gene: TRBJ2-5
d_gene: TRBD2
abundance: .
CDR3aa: CASSWGTSGGNPQETQYF
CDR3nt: TGTGCCAGCAGCTGGGGGACTAGCGGGGGGAACCCCCAAGAGACCCAGTACTTC

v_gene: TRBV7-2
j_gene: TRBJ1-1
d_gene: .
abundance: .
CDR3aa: CASSLNIDSFRNRTVAFF
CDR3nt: TGTGCCAGCAGCCTGAACATTGACAGTTTTCGCAACCGCACTGTAGCTTTCTTT

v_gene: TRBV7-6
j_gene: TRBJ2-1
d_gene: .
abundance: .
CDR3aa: CASSLATNPGNEQFF
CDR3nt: TGTGCTAGCAGCTTAGCTACAAACCCGGGGAATGAGCAGTTCTTC

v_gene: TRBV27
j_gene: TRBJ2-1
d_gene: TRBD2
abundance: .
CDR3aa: CASKSGGYNEQFF
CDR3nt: TGTGCCAGCAAAAGCGGGGGCTACAATGAGCAGTTCTTC

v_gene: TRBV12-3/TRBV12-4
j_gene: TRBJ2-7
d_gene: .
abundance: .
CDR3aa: CASSGQFGSDQYF
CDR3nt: TGTGCCAGCAGCGGACAGTTTGGGAGTGATCAGTACTTC

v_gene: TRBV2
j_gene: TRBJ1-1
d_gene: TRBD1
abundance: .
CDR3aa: CASGGDSIPMNTEAFF
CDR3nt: TGTGCCAGCGGCGGGGACAGTATTCCTATGAACACTGAAGCTTTCTTT

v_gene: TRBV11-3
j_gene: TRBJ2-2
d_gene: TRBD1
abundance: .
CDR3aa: CASSKDRSAGELFF
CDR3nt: TGTGCCAGCAGCAAGGACAGGTCTGCCGGGGAGCTGTTTTTT

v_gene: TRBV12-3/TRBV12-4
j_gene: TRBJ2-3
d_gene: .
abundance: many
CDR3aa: CASREPTDTQYF
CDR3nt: TGTGCCAGCAGGGAACCCACAGATACGCAGTATTTT

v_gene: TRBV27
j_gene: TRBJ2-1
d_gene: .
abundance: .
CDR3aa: CASSPQWGASHEQFF
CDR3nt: TGTGCCAGCAGTCCACAATGGGGGGCGAGCCATGAGCAGTTCTTC

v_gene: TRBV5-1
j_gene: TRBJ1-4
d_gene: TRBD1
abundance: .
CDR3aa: CACSLEGTGLEKLFF
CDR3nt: TGCGCCTGCAGCTTGGAAGGGACAGGCCTCGAAAAACTGTTTTTT

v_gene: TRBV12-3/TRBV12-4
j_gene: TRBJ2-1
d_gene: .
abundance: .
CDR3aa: CASTVQGSKAGSYNEQFF
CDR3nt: TGTGCCAGCACCGTCCAGGGGAGTAAGGCGGGGTCCTACAATGAGCAGTTCTTC

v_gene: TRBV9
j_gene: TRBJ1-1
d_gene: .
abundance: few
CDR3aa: CASSHRDEGLNTEAFF
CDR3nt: TGTGCCAGCAGCCATAGGGACGAGGGGCTGAACACTGAAGCTTTCTTT